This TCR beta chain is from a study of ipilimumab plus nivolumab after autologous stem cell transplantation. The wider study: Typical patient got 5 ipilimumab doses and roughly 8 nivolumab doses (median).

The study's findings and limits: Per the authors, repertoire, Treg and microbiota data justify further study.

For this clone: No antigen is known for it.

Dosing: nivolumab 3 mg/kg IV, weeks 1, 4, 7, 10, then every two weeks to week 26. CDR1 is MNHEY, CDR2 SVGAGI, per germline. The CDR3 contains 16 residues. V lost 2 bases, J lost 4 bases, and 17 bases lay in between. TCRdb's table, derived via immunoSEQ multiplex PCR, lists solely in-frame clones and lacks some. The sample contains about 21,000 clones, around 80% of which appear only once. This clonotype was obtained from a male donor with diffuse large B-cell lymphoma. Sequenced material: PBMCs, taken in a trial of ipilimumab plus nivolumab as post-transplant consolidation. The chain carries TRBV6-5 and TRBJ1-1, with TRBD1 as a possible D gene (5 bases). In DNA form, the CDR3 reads TGTGCCAGCAGTTACGGTGGGGGAAGACCGACCACTGAAGCTTTCTTT. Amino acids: CASSYGGGRPTTEAFF.